The rows below give T cell receptor beta chains drawn from one sample of a study of blood T cell repertoires in COVID-19. Only in-frame clones appear in the TCRdb table, and some are missing; sequencing was by immunoSEQ multiplex PCR. The sample comprises roughly 250,000 clones, roughly four fifths of which are singletons, and 4.4% rests with the top ten. Sequencing input: peripheral blood. The receptors originated from a man over 45 with active or convalescent COVID-19. CDR3s include the opening cysteine and the closing phenylalanine or tryptophan. D genes are given only for firm matches. Not every row has a clone size; where given, it reads once, few, many or a size class.

J gene	CDR3 length	V gene	clone size	D gene	CDR3 protein	CDR3 DNA
TRBJ1-2	13	TRBV6-1	.	.	CASSDGLLSGYTF	TGTGCCAGCAGTGATGGGCTCCTTAGTGGCTACACCTTC
TRBJ2-5	16	TRBV7-8	.	.	CASSRKRAGPGETQYF	TGTGCCAGCAGCCGAAAGCGGGCGGGGCCAGGGGAGACCCAGTACTTC
TRBJ2-2	16	TRBV19	.	TRBD2	CASSIRRGRNTGELFF	TGTGCCAGTAGTATACGGCGGGGGAGGAACACCGGGGAGCTGTTTTTT
TRBJ1-1	11	TRBV27	.	TRBD1	CASLDRGGAFF	TGTGCCAGCCTAGACAGGGGAGGGGCTTTCTTT
TRBJ1-1	14	TRBV30	.	.	CAWLRPGQNTEAFF	TGTGCCTGGCTGCGTCCGGGACAGAACACTGAAGCTTTCTTT
TRBJ1-5	15	TRBV2	.	TRBD1	CASSNGDRGNQPQHF	TGTGCCAGCAGTAACGGGGACAGGGGCAATCAGCCCCAGCATTTT
TRBJ2-7	15	TRBV5-4	few	TRBD1	CASSLPTGPRSEQYF	TGTGCCAGCAGCTTGCCGACAGGGCCCCGATCCGAGCAGTACTTC
TRBJ1-4	16	TRBV29-1	.	TRBD1	CSAVDRGDSTNEKLFF	TGCAGCGCCGTTGACAGGGGAGATTCAACTAATGAAAAACTGTTTTTT
TRBJ1-2	15	TRBV19	.	TRBD1	CASSRFPGGNYGYTF	TGTGCCAGTAGCCGGTTCCCAGGGGGCAACTATGGCTACACCTTC
TRBJ1-1	13	TRBV25-1	.	.	CASSRGGYTEAFF	TGTGCCAGCAGTCGGGGTGGGTACACTGAAGCTTTCTTT
TRBJ2-5	12	TRBV5-4	.	.	CASSLRSETQYF	TGTGCCAGCAGCTTGCGGTCAGAGACCCAGTACTTC
TRBJ2-7	14	TRBV10-3	.	TRBD1	CAIRNRDRAAEQYF	TGTGCCATCAGGAACCGGGACAGGGCCGCCGAGCAGTACTTC
TRBJ1-1	14	TRBV9	.	.	CASGLRAINTEAFF	TGTGCCAGCGGCCTGAGGGCTATAAACACTGAAGCTTTCTTT
TRBJ1-6	17	TRBV13	.	.	CASSSGGESSYNSPLHF	TGTGCCAGCAGCTCCGGAGGGGAGAGCTCCTATAATTCACCCCTCCACTTT
TRBJ2-3	14	TRBV27	.	TRBD1	CASSARTGPDTQYF	TGTGCCAGCAGTGCCCGGACAGGGCCAGATACGCAGTATTTT
TRBJ2-3	13	TRBV4-1	.	.	CASSQGDWNTQYF	TGCGCCAGCAGCCAGGGAGACTGGAATACGCAGTATTTT
TRBJ2-3	14	TRBV7-9	.	.	CASSLILDTDTQYF	TGTGCCAGCAGCTTAATACTAGACACAGATACGCAGTATTTT
TRBJ2-7	16	TRBV12-2	.	.	CASRLDSGHHYYEQYF	TGTGCAAGTCGCTTAGATTCGGGACACCACTACTACGAGCAGTACTTC